This T cell receptor (beta chain) was sequenced in a study of cytomegalovirus exposure and HLA in healthy donors. Background on the study: Early released data had about 85 million unique TCRs, all coming from HLA-typed donors. Study findings and constraints: Through in vitro validation, three CMV-associated chains were shown to be specific for CMV antigens.

Trimming shortened V by 1 base and J by 4 bases, and 11 bases separated the two germline ends. The CDR3 extends over 14 amino acids. Per the germline V gene, CDR1 is GTSNPN and CDR2 is SVGIG (reference sequence). This clone appeared once. Antigen: not known. Primers for the PCR totalled 60 Vbeta and 13 Jbeta. Produced via immunoSEQ multiplex PCR; TCRdb's table is partial and in-frame only. The table lists 110,000 to 150,000 clones, approximately 63% of them singletons. Donors showed nominal health when sampled, although they likely had unrecorded immune exposures. Specimen: PBMCs. The genes are TRBV30 and TRBJ1-5; D is unresolved. The TCR sequence derives from a woman aged 55-70 years in good health and CMV-seropositive. The CDR3 sequence: CAWSAVFRNQPQHF. CDR3 nucleotide sequence: TGTGCCTGGAGTGCAGTGTTTCGTAATCAGCCCCAGCATTTT.